What follows is one TCR beta chain and its context. The data were produced by immunoSEQ multiplex PCR, yet TCRdb's version contains in-frame clones alone and is incomplete. The repertoire consists of approximately 63,000 clones, with 80% to 90% occurring once and the leading ten covering 15% to 20%. The source of the sample is a study of blood T cell repertoires in COVID-19. The CDR3 is made up of 12 amino acids. The germline V and J ends were trimmed by 10 bases and 3 bases, with 11 bases remaining between them. Germline lookup yields CDR1 KGHDR and CDR2 SFDVKD. The sample taken for sequencing was peripheral blood. The chain combines TRBV24-1 with TRBJ1-2; the D gene is possibly TRBD1 (5 bases). The TCR originated in a woman in her fifties or sixties with COVID-19, enrolled during active disease. The CDR3 bases are TGTGCCACTGCCGGAGGGGACTATGGCTACACCTTC. It is translated as CATAGGDYGYTF.